These T cell receptor beta chains were read from a single sample in a study of neurological immune-mediated disorders. TCRdb called the 5' RACE reads again in MiXCR, with one record for every CDR3 protein. This sample has tens of thousands of distinct CDR3 sequences; 10% occur once, and the top ten carry approximately 7%. Sequences were obtained from PBMCs. All receptors derive from a woman in her twenties or thirties with HTLV-1-associated myelopathy (HAM/TSP). Both conserved end residues are part of each CDR3. A D gene is named only where the DNA matches it firmly. Some rows have no size entry. The others give once, few or many, or a class for an expanded clone.

J gene: TRBJ1-1
V gene: TRBV29-1
clone size: many
CDR3 length: 10
D gene: NA
CDR3 DNA: TGCAGCGTGAGGGAGGATTCTGCTTTCTTT
CDR3 protein: CSVREDSAFF

J gene: TRBJ2-3
V gene: TRBV5-1
clone size: many
CDR3 length: 16
D gene: NA
CDR3 DNA: TGCGCCAGCAGCTTATCCAATCCGGGGTGGACAGATACGCAGTATTTT
CDR3 protein: CASSLSNPGWTDTQYF

J gene: TRBJ2-3
V gene: TRBV20-1
clone size: many
CDR3 length: 14
D gene: TRBD1
CDR3 DNA: TGCAGTGCTATAAAGGGGGCGCGCACAGATACGCAGTATTTT
CDR3 protein: CSAIKGARTDTQYF

J gene: TRBJ2-1
V gene: TRBV5-1
clone size: NA
CDR3 length: 17
D gene: TRBD2
CDR3 DNA: TGCGTCAGCAGTCGTACTAGCGGGGGGGCCTCGTCCAATGAGCAGTTCTTC
CDR3 protein: CVSSRTSGGASSNEQFF

J gene: TRBJ1-2
V gene: TRBV20-1
clone size: many
CDR3 length: 14
D gene: NA
CDR3 DNA: TGCAGTGCTAGGAGGCAGACTTTGCTCTATGGCTACACCTTC
CDR3 protein: CSARRQTLLYGYTF

J gene: TRBJ2-1
V gene: TRBV5-1
clone size: many
CDR3 length: 13
D gene: NA
CDR3 DNA: TGCGCCAGCAGATCCGACACCTACAATGAGCAGTTCTTC
CDR3 protein: CASRSDTYNEQFF

J gene: TRBJ2-6
V gene: TRBV12-3/TRBV12-4
clone size: many
CDR3 length: 17
D gene: TRBD1
CDR3 DNA: TGTGCCAGCAGCCTTGGGACAGGTGCTTCTGGGGCCAACGTCCTGACTTTC
CDR3 protein: CASSLGTGASGANVLTF

J gene: TRBJ1-4
V gene: TRBV20-1
clone size: many
CDR3 length: 13
D gene: NA
CDR3 DNA: TGCAGTGCCAAGGACCTAAGTGGGGAAAAACTGTTTTTT
CDR3 protein: CSAKDLSGEKLFF

J gene: TRBJ1-2
V gene: TRBV7-2
clone size: many
CDR3 length: 12
D gene: NA
CDR3 DNA: TGTGCCAGCAGCCCGTGGACTTATGGCTACACCTTC
CDR3 protein: CASSPWTYGYTF

J gene: TRBJ2-7
V gene: TRBV5-1
clone size: few
CDR3 length: 13
D gene: TRBD1
CDR3 DNA: TGCGCCAGCAGCTTAGGGACAGGTCGCGAGCAGTACTTC
CDR3 protein: CASSLGTGREQYF

J gene: TRBJ1-1
V gene: TRBV19
clone size: many
CDR3 length: 14
D gene: NA
CDR3 DNA: TGTGCCAGTAGTCAATGGACGGGAGGGACTGAAGCTTTCTTT
CDR3 protein: CASSQWTGGTEAFF

J gene: TRBJ1-5
V gene: TRBV19
clone size: many
CDR3 length: 13
D gene: NA
CDR3 DNA: TGTGCCACCGAGGGAGGTTACAATCAGCCCCAGCATTTT
CDR3 protein: CATEGGYNQPQHF

J gene: TRBJ1-2
V gene: TRBV5-1
clone size: many
CDR3 length: 14
D gene: NA
CDR3 DNA: TGCGCCAGCAGCAGAGGACAAGCCAACTATGGCTACACCTTC
CDR3 protein: CASSRGQANYGYTF

J gene: TRBJ2-7
V gene: TRBV20-1
clone size: many
CDR3 length: 16
D gene: NA
CDR3 DNA: TGCAGTGCTAGAGATCCTGTGGGACCCGAGTGGTACGAGCAGTACTTC
CDR3 protein: CSARDPVGPEWYEQYF

J gene: TRBJ1-4
V gene: TRBV7-9
clone size: many
CDR3 length: 13
D gene: NA
CDR3 DNA: TGTGCCAGCAGAACCGTCAGAGGTGAAAAACTGTTTTTT
CDR3 protein: CASRTVRGEKLFF

J gene: TRBJ1-2
V gene: TRBV25-1
clone size: many
CDR3 length: 17
D gene: NA
CDR3 DNA: TGTGCCAGCAGTGAATATAGCGGTCTTGGAGGGAACTATGGCTACACCTTC
CDR3 protein: CASSEYSGLGGNYGYTF

J gene: TRBJ1-1
V gene: TRBV6-6
clone size: many
CDR3 length: 18
D gene: NA
CDR3 DNA: TGTGCCAGCCACCGGGACACCGTCCCCCCCTTGATGAACACTGAAGCTTTCTTT
CDR3 protein: CASHRDTVPPLMNTEAFF

J gene: TRBJ1-4
V gene: TRBV6-5
clone size: many
CDR3 length: 15
D gene: NA
CDR3 DNA: TGTGCCAGCAGACTCGACCCGGCGGCTAATGAAAAACTGTTTTTT
CDR3 protein: CASRLDPAANEKLFF

J gene: TRBJ2-1
V gene: TRBV7-9
clone size: many
CDR3 length: 17
D gene: NA
CDR3 DNA: TGTGCCAGCAGCCCCCGCCGGGTAATGCGCCAGGCCCAGGCAGAGTTCTTC
CDR3 protein: CASSPRRVMRQAQAEFF

J gene: TRBJ2-1
V gene: TRBV20-1
clone size: many
CDR3 length: 18
D gene: TRBD2
CDR3 DNA: TGCAGTGCAGAAACCGAGGGAGGGTTTGGGAGCTCCTACAATGAGCAGTTCTTC
CDR3 protein: CSAETEGGFGSSYNEQFF

J gene: TRBJ2-1
V gene: TRBV7-2
clone size: many
CDR3 length: 15
D gene: NA
CDR3 DNA: TGTGCCAGCAGCTTACACGGGGGCTCCTACAATGAGCAGTTCTTC
CDR3 protein: CASSLHGGSYNEQFF

J gene: TRBJ2-5
V gene: TRBV7-2
clone size: many
CDR3 length: 15
D gene: NA
CDR3 DNA: TGTGCCAGCAGCCCCATGTACGGGGTCCAACAGACCCAGTACTTC
CDR3 protein: CASSPMYGVQQTQYF

J gene: TRBJ1-6
V gene: TRBV6-1
clone size: many
CDR3 length: 15
D gene: NA
CDR3 DNA: TGTGCCAGCACCAGTGAAGGGGGGGGTATTTCTCCCCTCCACTTT
CDR3 protein: CASTSEGGGISPLHF

J gene: TRBJ2-4
V gene: TRBV20-1
clone size: few
CDR3 length: 14
D gene: NA
CDR3 DNA: TGCAGTGCTAGAGGGAGTTTGGGGGAAAACATTCAGTACTTC
CDR3 protein: CSARGSLGENIQYF

J gene: TRBJ2-1
V gene: TRBV3-1
clone size: many
CDR3 length: 14
D gene: NA
CDR3 DNA: TGTGCCAGCAGCCCTCTACCTAGCAACAATGAGCAGTTCTTC
CDR3 protein: CASSPLPSNNEQFF

J gene: TRBJ1-1
V gene: TRBV18
clone size: NA
CDR3 length: 13
D gene: TRBD1
CDR3 DNA: TGTGCGAGCTCACCTGGGACAGGGGCGCAGGCTTCCTTT
CDR3 protein: CASSPGTGAQASF

J gene: TRBJ2-6
V gene: TRBV5-1
clone size: many
CDR3 length: 15
D gene: NA
CDR3 DNA: TGCGCCACCGCGGACAGCGGGGATGGGGCCAACGTCCTGACTTTC
CDR3 protein: CATADSGDGANVLTF

J gene: TRBJ1-3
V gene: TRBV7-9
clone size: many
CDR3 length: 16
D gene: NA
CDR3 DNA: TGTGCCAGCAGCTTAGCTCTGACCGAGTCTGATGGCACCATATATTTT
CDR3 protein: CASSLALTESDGTIYF

J gene: TRBJ1-1
V gene: TRBV20-1
clone size: many
CDR3 length: 14
D gene: TRBD1
CDR3 DNA: TGCAGGGCGACAGGGGGCGGGATGAACACTGAAGCTTTCTTT
CDR3 protein: CRATGGGMNTEAFF

J gene: TRBJ2-3
V gene: TRBV20-1
clone size: many
CDR3 length: 14
D gene: NA
CDR3 DNA: TGCAGTGCTAGAGGGAGGACACACACAGATACGCAGTATTTT
CDR3 protein: CSARGRTHTDTQYF

J gene: TRBJ1-1
V gene: TRBV20-1
clone size: many
CDR3 length: 13
D gene: NA
CDR3 DNA: TGCAGTGCCGCTACGAGGGTGAACACTGAAGCTTTCTTT
CDR3 protein: CSAATRVNTEAFF

J gene: TRBJ1-2
V gene: TRBV6-1
clone size: NA
CDR3 length: 16
D gene: TRBD1
CDR3 DNA: TGTTCCAGCAGGCACGAAGGGACAGGGCGTTTAGTTGGCTACACCTTC
CDR3 protein: CSSRHEGTGRLVGYTF

J gene: TRBJ1-2
V gene: TRBV20-1
clone size: many
CDR3 length: 12
D gene: NA
CDR3 DNA: TGCAGTGCCGTTCCGGGACCCGGAGGGAACACCTTC
CDR3 protein: CSAVPGPGGNTF

J gene: TRBJ1-3
V gene: TRBV7-9
clone size: many
CDR3 length: 18
D gene: TRBD1
CDR3 DNA: TGTGCCAGCAGCTTACAGACAGGGGGGCTACGCTCTGGAAACACCATATATTTT
CDR3 protein: CASSLQTGGLRSGNTIYF

J gene: TRBJ2-3
V gene: TRBV20-1
clone size: many
CDR3 length: 14
D gene: NA
CDR3 DNA: TGCAGTGTTAACACAGGGTATCGGACAGATACGCAGTATTTT
CDR3 protein: CSVNTGYRTDTQYF

J gene: TRBJ1-1
V gene: TRBV5-6
clone size: many
CDR3 length: 16
D gene: TRBD1
CDR3 DNA: TGTGCCAGCAGCTTACATGAGACAGGGAGGAACACTGAAGCTTTCTTT
CDR3 protein: CASSLHETGRNTEAFF

J gene: TRBJ2-7
V gene: TRBV29-1
clone size: many
CDR3 length: 16
D gene: TRBD1
CDR3 DNA: TGCAGCGTTGGACCACTTGTGGGACAGGGTCTTTACGAGCAGTACTTC
CDR3 protein: CSVGPLVGQGLYEQYF

J gene: TRBJ1-1
V gene: TRBV7-9
clone size: many
CDR3 length: 14
D gene: NA
CDR3 DNA: TGTGCCAGCAGCCGAGGGGCCGAGAACACTGAAGCTTTCTTT
CDR3 protein: CASSRGAENTEAFF

J gene: TRBJ1-2
V gene: TRBV7-2
clone size: many
CDR3 length: 15
D gene: NA
CDR3 DNA: TGTGCCAGCAGCTTAGTTCTTGGTAATAACTATGGCTACACCTTC
CDR3 protein: CASSLVLGNNYGYTF

J gene: TRBJ2-7
V gene: TRBV7-2
clone size: many
CDR3 length: 13
D gene: NA
CDR3 DNA: TGTGCCAGCAGCTTGAGGCTGTCCTACGAGCAGTACTTC
CDR3 protein: CASSLRLSYEQYF

J gene: TRBJ1-5
V gene: TRBV7-2
clone size: many
CDR3 length: 15
D gene: NA
CDR3 DNA: TGTGCCAGCAGCTTAGGGGAGAATAGCAATCAGCCCCAGCATTTT
CDR3 protein: CASSLGENSNQPQHF

J gene: TRBJ2-1
V gene: TRBV24-1
clone size: many
CDR3 length: 13
D gene: TRBD1
CDR3 DNA: TGTGCCACCGGGGACAGGGAGGACAATGAGCAGTTCTTC
CDR3 protein: CATGDREDNEQFF